These 2 T cell receptor beta chains originate from one sample sequenced in a study of T-cell memory formation after mild COVID-19. One entry per CDR3 protein, called by TCRdb with MiXCR from the 5' RACE reads. The sample yields hundreds of thousands of distinct CDR3 sequences, about a fifth seen once. The sequencing input was PBMCs or a T cell subset sorted from them (not recorded which). All receptors come from an adult woman who had mild COVID-19 (a few samples of this study predate the infection). Cell type and time point are not known.

The chain combines TRBV27 with TRBJ2-6; 8 bases are shared with TRBD1. The J segment lost 2 bases and the V segment lost 5 bases, leaving 5 bases of the junction unmatched. This CDR3 is 16 amino acids long. Germline V gene data show CDR1 as MNHEY and CDR2 as SMNVEV (reference sequence). The CDR3 DNA reads as TGTGCCAGCAGTAGATACAGGGGGACTGGGGCCAACGTCCTGACTTTC. Encoded protein: CASSRYRGTGANVLTF.

The rearrangement links TRBV20-1 to TRBJ2-7, with 11 bases that match TRBD1. Germline CDR1 and CDR2: DFQATT and SNEGSKA (reference sequence). V was pared by 5 bases and J by 6 bases, with 6 bases of the junction left unmatched. The CDR3 sequence is 13 residues long. DNA for the CDR3: TGCAGTGCTCACCGGGACAGGGGGGCCGAGCAGTACTTC. Its translation: CSAHRDRGAEQYF.